This T cell receptor beta chain was profiled in a study of identical twins. Study-wide points: Cord blood beta clonotypes present at high abundance carried fewer insertions; no such pattern appeared in memory repertoires. Out-of-frame alpha sequences shared by twins were enriched for low generation probability.

To note about this clonotype: What it recognizes is unknown.

The authors used template switching to add a universal primer site and gave cDNA unique molecular identifiers. TCRdb used MiXCR to reprocess the 5' RACE reads, holding one entry per CDR3 protein. The sample lists fewer than 900,000 distinct CDR3 sequences, 21% occurring once. The same specimen was also included in a second study, on T cells expressing NK-cell markers.

Sequencing input: PBMCs. The sequence derives from a woman aged 18-29 years in good health.

Here the CDR3 DNA reads TGTGCCAGCAGTTACTCGACTAGAAGGTTAGGGGAGCAGTACTTC. As protein: CASSYSTRRLGEQYF. The chain links TRBV6-5 to TRBJ2-7; tentatively, D is TRBD2 (6 bases). The V end was cut by 0 bases, the J end by 7 bases, with 16 bases between. Germline V gene lookup returns CDR1 MNHEY and CDR2 SVGAGI. The CDR3 runs 15 residues.